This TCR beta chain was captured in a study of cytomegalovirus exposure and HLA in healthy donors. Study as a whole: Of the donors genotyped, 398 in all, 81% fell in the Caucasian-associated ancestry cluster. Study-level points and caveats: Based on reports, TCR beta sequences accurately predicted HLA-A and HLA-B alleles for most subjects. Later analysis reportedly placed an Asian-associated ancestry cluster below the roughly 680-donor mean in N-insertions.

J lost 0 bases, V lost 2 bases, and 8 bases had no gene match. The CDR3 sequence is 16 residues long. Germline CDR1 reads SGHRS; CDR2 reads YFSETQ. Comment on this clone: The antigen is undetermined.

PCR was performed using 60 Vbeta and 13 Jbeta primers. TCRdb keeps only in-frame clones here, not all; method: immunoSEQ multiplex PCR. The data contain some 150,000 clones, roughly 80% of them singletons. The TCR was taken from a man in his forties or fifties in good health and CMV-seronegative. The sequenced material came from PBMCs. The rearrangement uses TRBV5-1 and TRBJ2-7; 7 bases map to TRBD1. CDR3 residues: CASSFGGQRSSYEQYF. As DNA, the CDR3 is TGCGCCAGCAGCTTTGGGGGACAGCGAAGCTCCTACGAGCAGTACTTC.